Given below is one TCR beta chain in context. Its matching antigen is unknown. One junction end does not reproduce the germline sequence, and a read error may be involved. This specimen belongs to a study of molecular identifiers for immune sequencing clone quantification. Study outcomes and limitations: Clone sizes that are highly expanded could be underestimated when identical TCR molecules share a barcode. For effector cells, clones above 20 RNA copies held over 97% of molecules; for naive cells, under 1%.

The germline V gene has CDR1 LNHDA and CDR2 SQIVND (reference sequence). The CDR3 sequence is 14 residues long. Preparation methods for the bulk TCR libraries were those previously described, with listed TCR primers. TCRdb re-derived calls from the PCR reads in MiXCR, one entry per CDR3 protein. The sample consists of 50,000 to 70,000 distinct CDR3 sequences, about a fifth of them appearing once. Material: naive CD8+ T cells from blood, with Jurkat cell RNA spiked in. Described subset: FACS-sorted CD8+CD4-CCR7+CD45RA+ naive T cells. This TCR came from a human donor in good health. Some libraries in this study had Jurkat cell RNA spiked in. The rearrangement uses TRBV19 and TRBJ2-2, with D perhaps TRBD2 (5 bases). The CDR3 is CACTPDINTGELVF. CDR3 in DNA: TGTGCCTGTACGCCGGATATAAACACCGGGGAGCTGGTTTTT.